These 22 T cell receptor beta chains share one sample of origin, sequenced in a study of cytomegalovirus exposure and HLA in healthy donors. Researchers ran the PCR with 60 Vbeta and 13 Jbeta primers. Profiling relied on immunoSEQ multiplex PCR, and the TCRdb table lists in-frame clones only, not all of them. The sample comprises more than 85,000 clones, around 10% of which are singletons, and about 5% rests with the top ten. Sequencing was performed on PBMCs. These receptors were taken from a man over 45 in good health and CMV-seropositive.

The table lists this clone with a few counts. This sequence joins TRBV6-1 and TRBJ1-1, with 10 bases matching TRBD1. The germline V gene encodes CDR1 MNHNS and CDR2 SASEGT. The trim removed 6 bases at V and 5 bases at J, leaving 6 bases unmatched. The CDR3 totals 14 residues. For the CDR3, the DNA is TGTGCCAGCAGGTCGACAGGGGGCATTACTGAAGCTTTCTTT. Protein sequence: CASRSTGGITEAFF.

This clone was seen a few times. This chain joins TRBV4-1 and TRBJ2-1, with 11 bases fitting TRBD2. CDR3 length equals 19 residues. In germline, CDR1 is MGHRA, CDR2 YSYEKL. Trimming removed 0 bases from V and 0 bases from J; junction bases left unmatched: 7. As DNA, the CDR3 is TGCGCCAGCAGCCAAGAAACGACTAGCGGGACTAGCTCCTACAATGAGCAGTTCTTC. The encoded protein is CASSQETTSGTSSYNEQFF.

The chain links TRBV19 to TRBJ1-4, with 9 bases that match TRBD1. This CDR3 comprises 15 residues. The V gene end was trimmed by 5 bases and the J gene end by 8 bases; junction bases not matched to a gene: 9. Germline loops: CDR1 LNHDA, CDR2 SQIVND (reference sequence). The CDR3 DNA follows: TGTGCCAGTAGTTCGGGACAGGGAAGAGGAGAAAAACTGTTTTTT. Protein product: CASSSGQGRGEKLFF.

This clone turned up a few times. The J gene is TRBJ2-1, the V gene TRBV5-6; 9 bases agree with TRBD1. Germline V lookup: CDR1 SGHDT, CDR2 YYEEEE. Unmatched junction bases numbered 9, after V lost 0 bases and J lost 8 bases. The CDR3 is 16 residues long. The CDR3 sequence is CASSLAGTGSGDEQFF. CDR3 DNA sequence: TGTGCCAGCAGCTTGGCGGGGACAGGGAGTGGGGATGAGCAGTTCTTC.

This clone was seen more than once but under ten times. This rearrangement joins TRBV29-1 to TRBJ1-1; 9 positions match TRBD1. The J segment lost 4 bases and the V segment lost 6 bases, leaving 3 bases of the junction unmatched. CDR3 length: 12 residues. Germline loops: CDR1 SQVTM, CDR2 ANQGSEA. The CDR3 protein is CSVLTGGTEAFF. The CDR3, as DNA: TGCAGCGTATTGACAGGGGGCACTGAAGCTTTCTTT.

The chain combines TRBV28 with TRBJ2-1; 8 bases agree with TRBD2. The CDR3 extends over 13 amino acids. The V segment lost 4 bases and the J segment 8 bases; nucleotides outside the gene matches: 4. CDR1 is MDHEN, CDR2 SYDVKM, per germline. The CDR3 nucleotides read TGTGCCAGCAGTTCCGGGACTAGATATGAGCAGTTCTTC. Its protein is CASSSGTRYEQFF.

This clone turned up a few times. One end of the junction fails to match germline, which may point to a read error. V is TRBV10-3 and J is TRBJ2-7; 9 nucleotides align to TRBD2. Germline V gene data show CDR1 as ENHRY and CDR2 as SYGVKD. The CDR3 runs to 14 residues. CDR3 protein: CATYSGSLPYERYF. CDR3 DNA: TGTGCCACCTATAGCGGGAGCCTCCCCTACGAGCGGTACTTC.

This clone occurred a few times. The V call is TRBV25-1, the J call TRBJ1-2; D perhaps matches TRBD1 (5 bases). The CDR3 sequence is 12 residues long. V shed 3 bases and J shed 3 bases, with 5 bases lying between them. The germline V gene has CDR1 MGHDK and CDR2 SYGVNS. The CDR3 loop reads CASSETDYGYTF. The CDR3 DNA follows: TGTGCCAGCAGTGAGACAGACTATGGCTACACCTTC.

The V call is TRBV7-2, the J call TRBJ2-5; D might be TRBD2 (5 bases). V dropped 3 bases and J dropped 4 bases, with 12 bases sitting between them. The germline V gene has CDR1 SGHTA and CDR2 FQGNSA. The CDR3 covers 14 residues. The CDR3 reads CASSLRRLGETQYF. In DNA form, the CDR3 reads TGTGCCAGCAGCTTGAGGAGGTTAGGAGAGACCCAGTACTTC.

V usage is TRBV7-6 and J usage is TRBJ2-7; 11 bases line up with TRBD2. Germline CDR1 reads SGHVS; CDR2 reads FNYEAQ. The ends lost 10 bases at V and 2 bases at J; junction bases unmatched: 10. The CDR3 is 15 residues long. The CDR3 DNA reads TGTGCCACCCAGGAACTAGCGGGAGACCCCTACGAGCAGTACTTC. This sequence encodes CATQELAGDPYEQYF.

V and J are TRBV19 and TRBJ2-5; TRBD2 agrees at 13 bases. CDR3 length: 18 residues. The V and J ends lost 0 bases and 5 bases, in that order; junction bases with no gene match: 9. Germline CDR1 is LNHDA and CDR2 is SQIVND (reference sequence). In DNA, the CDR3 is TGTGCCAGTAGTATAGAGACCTACGGACTAGCGGGAGTTGAGACCCAGTACTTC. It encodes CASSIETYGLAGVETQYF. Complete variable domain (other parts from reference TRBV19 and TRBJ2-5): DGGITQSPKYLFRKEGQNVTLSCEQNLNHDAMYWYRQDPGQGLRLIYYSQIVNDFQKGDIAEGYSVSREKKESFPLTVTSAQKNPTAFYLCASSIETYGLAGVETQYFGPGTRLLVL.

V is TRBV14 and J is TRBJ1-6, with D uncertain. The CDR3 is 13 residues long. The V end lost 5 bases, the J end lost 7 bases, and 9 bases lay between the germline ends. Germline V CDR1 and CDR2: SGHDN, FVKESK. This chain's CDR3 is CASSAQANSPLHF. In DNA, the CDR3 is TGTGCCAGCAGCGCCCAGGCCAATTCACCCCTCCACTTT.

In this sample, this clone turned up many times. The V and J genes are TRBV30 and TRBJ1-1; D is undetermined. There are 12 residues in the CDR3. Germline CDR1 and CDR2: GTSNPN and SVGIG (reference sequence). The V end lost 4 bases, the J end lost 5 bases, and 11 bases lay between the germline ends. CDR3 amino acids: CAWTRGFTEAFF. For the CDR3, the DNA is TGTGCCTGGACGCGGGGTTTTACTGAAGCTTTCTTT.

The rearrangement uses TRBV27 and TRBJ2-7; TRBD1 agrees at 7 bases. V lost 6 bases and J lost 12; bases outside the gene matches: 17. The CDR3 covers 14 residues. Germline CDR1 and CDR2: MNHEY and SMNVEV (reference sequence). CDR3 DNA: TGTGCCAGCAGCCCAGGGGGTCAAGGGGTTGAGGTGTACTTC. It specifies CASSPGGQGVEVYF.

The rearrangement links TRBV5-5 to TRBJ1-5, with a weak D call TRBD1 (5 bases). Trimming shortened V by 3 bases and J by 6 bases, and 16 bases separated the two germline ends. The CDR3 extends over 15 amino acids. CDR1 SGHKS and CDR2 YYEKEE come from the germline V gene (reference sequence). CDR3 sequence reads: CASSYDSRRGQPQHF. CDR3 in DNA: TGTGCCAGCAGCTATGACAGTCGTAGGGGTCAGCCCCAGCATTTT. Together with reference TRBV5-5 and TRBJ1-5, the CDR3 gives the full variable domain: DAGVTQSPTHLIKTRGQQVTLRCSPISGHKSVSWYQQVLGQGPQFIFQYYEKEERGRGNFPDRFSARQFPNYSSELNVNALLLGDSALYLCASSYDSRRGQPQHFGDGTRLSIL.

This clone was detected only a few times. The chain employs TRBV11-1 and TRBJ2-1; 9 nucleotides align to TRBD2. The germline CDR1 and CDR2 sequences are SGHAT and FQDESV (reference sequence). The CDR3 consists of 16 residues. V was clipped by 7 bases and J by 5 bases; unmatched bases: 12. CDR3 nucleotides: TGTGCCAGCACCATGAATACCGGGACTAGCAACAATGAGCAGTTCTTC. It yields the protein CASTMNTGTSNNEQFF.

This clone showed up just a few times. The chain is built from TRBV6-1 and TRBJ2-2; the match to TRBD1 covers 7 bases. V was pared by 8 bases and J by 3 bases, with 6 bases of the junction left unmatched. Germline CDR1 is MNHNS and CDR2 is SASEGT. The length of the CDR3 is 14 residues. The CDR3 DNA reads as TGTGCCAGCCAAGGGACAGTCGACACCGGGGAGCTGTTTTTT. It translates to CASQGTVDTGELFF.

This clone was counted a few times. V gene TRBV2 combines with J gene TRBJ2-3; TRBD2 might be the D (6 bases). This CDR3 is built from 17 residues. Trimming removed 6 bases from V and 10 bases from J, with 29 bases in between. From germline, CDR1 is SNHLY and CDR2 FYNNEI. In DNA form, the CDR3 reads TGTGCCAGCAGCGATTTGTGGGGATTAACCGGGACTTCGGCGCAGTATTTT. Translating it yields CASSDLWGLTGTSAQYF.

This chain links TRBV9 with TRBJ1-1; possibly TRBD1 for D (5 bases). The CDR3 has 13 amino acids. Germline CDR1 reads SGDLS; CDR2 reads YYNGEE. V gave up 4 bases and J gave up 4 bases, with 11 bases separating them. This CDR3 reads CASSRSDSTEAFF. CDR3 DNA: TGTGCCAGCAGCAGGAGTGACAGCACTGAAGCTTTCTTT.

The rearrangement links TRBV27 to TRBJ2-1; TRBD2 matches at 15 bases. V was clipped by 6 bases and J by 8 bases; unmatched bases: 14. The CDR3 has 18 amino acids. Germline-derived CDR1 and CDR2 are MNHEY and SMNVEV (reference sequence). This CDR3 reads CASSPGGTSGRSFYEQFF. The CDR3 nucleotides read TGTGCCAGCAGCCCCGGAGGGACTAGCGGGAGGTCTTTCTATGAGCAGTTCTTC.

Only a few counts were recorded for this clone. V usage is TRBV28 and J usage is TRBJ1-4, with D uncertain. This CDR3 region has 14 residues. The ends were cut back, 7 bases at V and 8 bases at J, with 17 bases in the middle. In germline, CDR1 is MDHEN, CDR2 SYDVKM. CDR3 amino acids: CASTLGGLGEKLFF. DNA of the CDR3: TGTGCCAGCACCCTGGGAGGGTTAGGCGAAAAACTGTTTTTT.

This clone was observed a handful of times. The rearrangement links TRBV11-1 to TRBJ1-2; maybe TRBD1 (5 bases). This CDR3 has 12 amino acids. Germline values: CDR1 SGHAT, CDR2 FQDESV (reference sequence). Trimming pared 5 bases from V and 8 bases from J, leaving 12 bases between. The DNA for the CDR3 is TGTGCCAGCAGCCCAAAGGGGCCCGGCTACACCTTC. It translates to CASSPKGPGYTF.